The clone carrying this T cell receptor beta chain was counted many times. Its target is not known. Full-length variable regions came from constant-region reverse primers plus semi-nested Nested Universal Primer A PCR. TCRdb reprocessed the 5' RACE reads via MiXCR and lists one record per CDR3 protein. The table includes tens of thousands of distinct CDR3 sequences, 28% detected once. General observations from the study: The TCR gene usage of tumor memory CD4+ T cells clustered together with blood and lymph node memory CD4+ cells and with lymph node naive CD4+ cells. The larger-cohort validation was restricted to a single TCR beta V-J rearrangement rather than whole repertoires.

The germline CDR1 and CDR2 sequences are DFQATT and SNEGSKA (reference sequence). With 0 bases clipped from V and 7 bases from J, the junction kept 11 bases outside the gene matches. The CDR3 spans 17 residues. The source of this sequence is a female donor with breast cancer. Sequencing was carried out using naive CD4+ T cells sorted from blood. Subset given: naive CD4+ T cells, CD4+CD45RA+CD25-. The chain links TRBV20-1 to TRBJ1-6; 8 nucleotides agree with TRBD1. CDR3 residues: CSARETGQGPGNSPLHF. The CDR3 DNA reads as TGCAGTGCTAGAGAAACAGGACAGGGCCCTGGGAATTCACCCCTCCACTTT.